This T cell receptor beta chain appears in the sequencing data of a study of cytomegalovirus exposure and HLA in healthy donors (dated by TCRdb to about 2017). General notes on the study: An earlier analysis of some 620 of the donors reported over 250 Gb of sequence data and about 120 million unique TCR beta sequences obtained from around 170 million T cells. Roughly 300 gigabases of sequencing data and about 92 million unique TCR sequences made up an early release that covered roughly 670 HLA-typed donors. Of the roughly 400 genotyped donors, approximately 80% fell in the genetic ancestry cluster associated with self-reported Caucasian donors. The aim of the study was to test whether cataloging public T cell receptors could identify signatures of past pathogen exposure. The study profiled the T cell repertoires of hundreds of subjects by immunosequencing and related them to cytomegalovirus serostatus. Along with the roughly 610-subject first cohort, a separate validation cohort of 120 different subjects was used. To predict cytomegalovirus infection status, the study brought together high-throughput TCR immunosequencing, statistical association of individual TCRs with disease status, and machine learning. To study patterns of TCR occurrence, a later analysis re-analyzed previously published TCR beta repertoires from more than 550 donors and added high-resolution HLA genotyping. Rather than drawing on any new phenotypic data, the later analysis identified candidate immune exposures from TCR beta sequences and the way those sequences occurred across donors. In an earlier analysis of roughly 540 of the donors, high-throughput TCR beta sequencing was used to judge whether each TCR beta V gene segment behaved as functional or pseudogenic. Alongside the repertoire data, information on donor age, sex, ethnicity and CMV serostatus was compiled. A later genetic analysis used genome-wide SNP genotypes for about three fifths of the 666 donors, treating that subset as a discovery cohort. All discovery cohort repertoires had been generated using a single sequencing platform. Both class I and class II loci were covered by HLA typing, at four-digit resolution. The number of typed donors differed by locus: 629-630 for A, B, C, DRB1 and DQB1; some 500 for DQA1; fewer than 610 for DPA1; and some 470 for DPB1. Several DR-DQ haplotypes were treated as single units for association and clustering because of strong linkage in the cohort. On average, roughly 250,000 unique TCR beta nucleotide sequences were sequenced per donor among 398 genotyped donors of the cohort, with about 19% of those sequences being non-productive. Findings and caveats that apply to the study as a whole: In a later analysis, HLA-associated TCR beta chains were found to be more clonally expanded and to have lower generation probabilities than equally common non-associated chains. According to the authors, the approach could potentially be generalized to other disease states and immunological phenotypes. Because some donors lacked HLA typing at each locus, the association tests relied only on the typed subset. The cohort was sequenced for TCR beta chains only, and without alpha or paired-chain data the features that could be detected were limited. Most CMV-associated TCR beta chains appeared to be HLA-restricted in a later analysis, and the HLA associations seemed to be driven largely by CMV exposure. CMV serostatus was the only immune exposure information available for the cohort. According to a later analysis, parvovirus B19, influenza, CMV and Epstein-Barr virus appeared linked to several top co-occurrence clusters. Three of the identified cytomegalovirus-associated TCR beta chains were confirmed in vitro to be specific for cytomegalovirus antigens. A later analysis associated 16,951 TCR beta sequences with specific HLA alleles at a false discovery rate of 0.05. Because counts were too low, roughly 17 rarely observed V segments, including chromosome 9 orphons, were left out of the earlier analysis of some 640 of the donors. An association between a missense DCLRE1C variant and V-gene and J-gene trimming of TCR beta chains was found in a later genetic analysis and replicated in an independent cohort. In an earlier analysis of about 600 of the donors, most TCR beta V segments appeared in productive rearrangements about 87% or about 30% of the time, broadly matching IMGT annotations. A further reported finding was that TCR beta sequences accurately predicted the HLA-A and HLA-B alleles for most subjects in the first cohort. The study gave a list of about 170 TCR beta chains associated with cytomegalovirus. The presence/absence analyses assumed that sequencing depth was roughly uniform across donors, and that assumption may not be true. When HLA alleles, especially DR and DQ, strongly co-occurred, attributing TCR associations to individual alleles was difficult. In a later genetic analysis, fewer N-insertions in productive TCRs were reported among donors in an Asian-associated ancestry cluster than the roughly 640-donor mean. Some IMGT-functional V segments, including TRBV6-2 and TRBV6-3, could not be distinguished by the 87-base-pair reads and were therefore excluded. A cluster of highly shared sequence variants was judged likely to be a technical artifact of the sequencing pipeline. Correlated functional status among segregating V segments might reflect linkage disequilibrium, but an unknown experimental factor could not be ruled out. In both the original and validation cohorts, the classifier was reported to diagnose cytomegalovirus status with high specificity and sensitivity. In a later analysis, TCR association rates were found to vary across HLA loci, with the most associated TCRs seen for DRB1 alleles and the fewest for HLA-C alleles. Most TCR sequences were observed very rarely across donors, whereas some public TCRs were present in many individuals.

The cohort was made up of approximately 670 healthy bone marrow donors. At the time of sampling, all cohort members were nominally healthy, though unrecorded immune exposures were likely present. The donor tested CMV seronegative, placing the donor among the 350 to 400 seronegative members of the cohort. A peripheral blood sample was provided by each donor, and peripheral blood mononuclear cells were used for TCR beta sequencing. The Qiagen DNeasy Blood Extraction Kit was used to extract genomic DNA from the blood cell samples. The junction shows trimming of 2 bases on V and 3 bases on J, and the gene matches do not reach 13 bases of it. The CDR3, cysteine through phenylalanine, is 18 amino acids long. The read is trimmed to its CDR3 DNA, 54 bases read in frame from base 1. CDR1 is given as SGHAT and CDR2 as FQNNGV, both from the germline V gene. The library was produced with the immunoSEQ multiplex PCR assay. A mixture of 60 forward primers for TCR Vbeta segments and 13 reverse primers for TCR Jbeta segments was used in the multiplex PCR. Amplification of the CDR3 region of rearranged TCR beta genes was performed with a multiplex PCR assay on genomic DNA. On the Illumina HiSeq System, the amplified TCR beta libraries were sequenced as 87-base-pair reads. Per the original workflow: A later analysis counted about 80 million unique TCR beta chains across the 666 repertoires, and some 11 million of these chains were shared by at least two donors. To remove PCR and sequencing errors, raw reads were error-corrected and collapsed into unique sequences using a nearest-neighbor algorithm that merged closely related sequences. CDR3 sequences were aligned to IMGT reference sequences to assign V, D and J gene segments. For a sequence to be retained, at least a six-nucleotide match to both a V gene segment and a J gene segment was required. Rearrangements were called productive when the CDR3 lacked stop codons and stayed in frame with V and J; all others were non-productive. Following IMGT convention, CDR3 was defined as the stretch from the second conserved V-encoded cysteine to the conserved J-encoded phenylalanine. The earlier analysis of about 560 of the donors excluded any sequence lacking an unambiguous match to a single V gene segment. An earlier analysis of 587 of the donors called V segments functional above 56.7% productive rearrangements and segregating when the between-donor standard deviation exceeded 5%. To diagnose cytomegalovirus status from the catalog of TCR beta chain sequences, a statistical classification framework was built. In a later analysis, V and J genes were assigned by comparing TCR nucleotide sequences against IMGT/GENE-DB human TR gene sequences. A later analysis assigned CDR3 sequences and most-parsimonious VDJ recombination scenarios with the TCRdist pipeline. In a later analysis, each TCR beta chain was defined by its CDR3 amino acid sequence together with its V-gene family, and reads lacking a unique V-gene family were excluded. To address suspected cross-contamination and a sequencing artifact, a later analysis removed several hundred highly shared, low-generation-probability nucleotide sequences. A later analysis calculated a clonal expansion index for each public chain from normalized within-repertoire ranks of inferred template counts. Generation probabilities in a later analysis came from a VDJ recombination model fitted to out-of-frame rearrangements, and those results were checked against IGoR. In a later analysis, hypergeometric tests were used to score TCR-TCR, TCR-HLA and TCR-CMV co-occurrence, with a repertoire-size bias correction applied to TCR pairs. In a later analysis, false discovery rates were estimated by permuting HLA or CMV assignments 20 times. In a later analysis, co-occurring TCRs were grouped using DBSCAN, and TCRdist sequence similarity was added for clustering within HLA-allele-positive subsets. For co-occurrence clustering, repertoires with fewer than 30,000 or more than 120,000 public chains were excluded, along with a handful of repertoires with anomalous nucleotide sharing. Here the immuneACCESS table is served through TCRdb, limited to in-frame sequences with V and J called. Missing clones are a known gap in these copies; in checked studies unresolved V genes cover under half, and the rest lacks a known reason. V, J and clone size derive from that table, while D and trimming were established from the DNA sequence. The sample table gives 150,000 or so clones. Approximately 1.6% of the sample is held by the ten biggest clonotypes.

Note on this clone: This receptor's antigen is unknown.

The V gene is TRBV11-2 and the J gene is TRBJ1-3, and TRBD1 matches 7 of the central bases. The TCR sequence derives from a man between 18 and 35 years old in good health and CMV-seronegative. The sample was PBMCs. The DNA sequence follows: TGTGCCAGCAGCTTACTATGGAGGAGGGGGCGAGTTGGAAACACCATATATTTT. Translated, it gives CASSLLWRRGRVGNTIYF. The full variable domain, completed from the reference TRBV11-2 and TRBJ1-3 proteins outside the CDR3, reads EAGVAQSPRYKIIEKRQSVAFWCNPISGHATLYWYQQILGQGPKLLIQFQNNGVVDDSQLPKDRFSAERLKGVDSTLKIQPAKLEDSAVYLCASSLLWRRGRVGNTIYFGEGSWLTVV.